This T cell receptor (beta chain) was retrieved from a study of PD-1 blockade in mismatch repair-deficient tumors. Assay used: immunoSEQ multiplex PCR; TCRdb lists only in-frame clones, some missing. The sample consists of around 39,000 clones, over 80% of them appearing once. Germline V gene sequence: CDR1 SEHNR, CDR2 FQNEAQ (reference sequence). This CDR3 comprises 14 residues. Between the trimmed V and J ends, which lost 1 base and 5 bases, there was a span of 8 bases. V and J are TRBV7-9 and TRBJ2-2; D not resolved. This receptor was obtained from an adult with mismatch repair-deficient cancer. The sequences come from PBMCs, collected less than 40 weeks after starting pembrolizumab. CDR3 DNA: TGTGCCAGCAGCTTAGAGCTCCCGACCGGGGAGCTGTTTTTT. Translating gives CASSLELPTGELFF.